This TCR beta chain came from a study of T cell repertoires in cytomegalovirus infection. V gave up 2 bases and J gave up 6 bases; unmatched junction bases: 12. The CDR3 sequence is 18 residues long. Looked up from germline, CDR1 is MNHGY and CDR2 is SAAAGT. TCRdb reprocessed the reads via MiXCR and lists one record per CDR3 protein. The sample shows more than 200,000 distinct CDR3 sequences, roughly 10% of them seen only once. This clonotype was observed at least ten times. The specimen sequenced was PBMCs. V and J are TRBV6-8 and TRBJ2-1; the match to TRBD2 covers 11 bases. The TCR comes from a human donor in good health (CMV status not recorded). Some clones in this sample may be carry-over from other donors' samples. The CDR3 reads CASSYEATSGKGGNEQFF. In DNA form, the CDR3 reads TGTGCCAGCAGTTACGAAGCGACTAGCGGGAAAGGGGGCAATGAGCAGTTCTTC.